This TCR beta chain is from a study of shared clonotypes between healthy human individuals. Study background: For every donor, three CD4 naive, three CD4 memory, two CD8 naive and one CD8 memory plates were used.

Deep was the level at which the assay was run. The repertoire was sequenced with immunoSEQ multiplex PCR; TCRdb's copy has only in-frame clones and lacks some. The sample consists of roughly 2,500,000 clones, more than 85% of them appearing once. Germline lookup yields CDR1 SGHAT and CDR2 FQNNGV. This CDR3 is 13 amino acids long. Trimming left V 1 base short and J 9 bases short, with 12 bases between. Details on this clone: Antigen specificity is unknown.

Notes on the study in general: Some naive CD4 clonotypes, 4.5% to 5.5%, turned up in common across four donors. When compared with the clonotypes that were shared by all four sorted-subset donors, the non-shared clonotypes turned out to have lower generation probabilities.

The receptor's source is a man aged 18 to 30 in good health. Some clones in this sample may be carry-over from other donors' samples. Material: naive CD4+ T cells from PBMCs. Subset noted: CD45RA+ positively selected. V is TRBV11-2 and J is TRBJ2-5; D is uncertain. CDR3 protein: CASSLGFSSPQYF. The CDR3 bases are TGTGCCAGCAGCTTAGGGTTTAGTTCGCCCCAGTACTTC.